This record concerns one T cell receptor (beta chain) sequence. CDR1 is SEHNR and CDR2 is FQNEAQ in the germline V gene (reference sequence). The V gene lost 5 bases and the J gene lost 5 bases, with 19 bases spanning the gap. The CDR3 is made up of 15 amino acids. In the original processing: Amplification with reference gene primers provided the estimates of nucleated cell counts. TCRdb's copy holds only in-frame clones and misses some; the assay was immunoSEQ multiplex PCR. D and trimming come from the DNA, and the V and J calls and clone size come from that table. The sample has 250,000 to 350,000 clones, almost 90% seen once. The data were taken from a study of blood T cell repertoires in COVID-19. Membership in each cohort depended on participant-reported clinical history.

The chain joins TRBV7-9 to TRBJ2-7, with D perhaps TRBD2 (6 bases). Sample: PBMCs or T cells enriched from blood (not recorded which). The receptor comes from a woman under 30 with acute COVID-19. The CDR3 reads CASSPPRTGEDEQYF. CDR3 coding DNA: TGTGCCAGCAGCCCACCCCGGACGGGAGAGGACGAGCAGTACTTC.